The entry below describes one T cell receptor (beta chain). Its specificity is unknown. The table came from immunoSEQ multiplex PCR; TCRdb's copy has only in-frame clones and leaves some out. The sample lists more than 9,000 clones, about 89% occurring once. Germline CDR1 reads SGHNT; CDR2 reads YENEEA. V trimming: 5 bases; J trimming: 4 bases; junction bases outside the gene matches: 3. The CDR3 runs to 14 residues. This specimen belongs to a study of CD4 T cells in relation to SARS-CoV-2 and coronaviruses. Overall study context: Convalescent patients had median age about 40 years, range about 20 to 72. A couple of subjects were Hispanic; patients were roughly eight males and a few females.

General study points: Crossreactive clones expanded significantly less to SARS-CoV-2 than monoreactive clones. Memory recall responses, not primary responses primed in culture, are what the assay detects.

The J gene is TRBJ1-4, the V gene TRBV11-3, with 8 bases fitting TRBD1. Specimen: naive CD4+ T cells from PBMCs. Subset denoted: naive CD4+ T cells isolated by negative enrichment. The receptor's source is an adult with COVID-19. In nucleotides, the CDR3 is TGTGCCAGCAGCCAGGGGGCTAATAATGAAAAACTGTTTTTT. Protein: CASSQGANNEKLFF.